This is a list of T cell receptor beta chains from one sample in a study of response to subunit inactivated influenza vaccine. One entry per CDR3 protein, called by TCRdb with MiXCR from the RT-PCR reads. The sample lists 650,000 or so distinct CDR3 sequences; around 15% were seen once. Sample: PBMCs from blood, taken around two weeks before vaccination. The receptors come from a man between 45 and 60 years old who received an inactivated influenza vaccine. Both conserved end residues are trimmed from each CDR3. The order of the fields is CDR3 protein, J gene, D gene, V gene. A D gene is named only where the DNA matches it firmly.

CDR3aa: ASSVAGTVNEKLF; j_gene: TRBJ1-4; d_gene: -; v_gene: TRBV9
CDR3aa: ASGIAGAVYEQY; j_gene: TRBJ2-7; d_gene: TRBD2; v_gene: TRBV27
CDR3aa: ASSKNGRASYEQY; j_gene: TRBJ2-7; d_gene: TRBD2; v_gene: TRBV28
CDR3aa: ATSSSFIQVDTGELF; j_gene: TRBJ2-2; d_gene: -; v_gene: TRBV15
CDR3aa: SARTTAILSSYNSPLH; j_gene: TRBJ1-6; d_gene: -; v_gene: TRBV20-1
CDR3aa: ASSLNGQGDEKLF; j_gene: TRBJ1-4; d_gene: TRBD1; v_gene: TRBV5-6
CDR3aa: ASTPGWDGNNSPLH; j_gene: TRBJ1-6; d_gene: -; v_gene: TRBV6-1
CDR3aa: ASSGLAGEDTQY; j_gene: TRBJ2-3; d_gene: TRBD2; v_gene: TRBV5-1
CDR3aa: ASSGTSGANVLT; j_gene: TRBJ2-6; d_gene: -; v_gene: TRBV2
CDR3aa: ASSLASGYANQPQH; j_gene: TRBJ1-5; d_gene: -; v_gene: TRBV7-9
CDR3aa: ASSYVPASEQY; j_gene: TRBJ2-7; d_gene: -; v_gene: TRBV6-5
CDR3aa: ASSLEGVYNEQF; j_gene: TRBJ2-1; d_gene: -; v_gene: TRBV5-1
CDR3aa: AISGTGASATGELF; j_gene: TRBJ2-2; d_gene: TRBD1; v_gene: TRBV10-3